One sample yielded the 30 T cell receptor beta chains listed below, sequenced in a study of CD8+ T cells in alopecia areata. It was cDNA, reverse transcribed from extracted RNA, that served as the sequencing template. The repertoire was sequenced with immunoSEQ multiplex PCR; TCRdb's copy has only in-frame clones and lacks some. This table has about 42,000 clones, around three fifths appearing once. The treatment was: oral pan-JAK inhibitor, 5-10 mg twice daily. The sample was CD8+ T cells sorted from blood, taken at week 4, from a patient treated with tofacitinib. The receptors here all came from a human donor with alopecia areata.

The chain is built from TRBV29-1 and TRBJ2-7, with D possibly being TRBD1 (5 bases). Germline V gene lookup returns CDR1 SQVTM and CDR2 ANQGSEA. The ends were cut back, 4 bases at V and 2 bases at J, with 15 bases in the middle. This CDR3 region has 14 residues. CDR3 residues: CSVGDRVGPYEQYF. The CDR3 DNA sequence: TGCAGCGTTGGCGACAGAGTTGGGCCCTACGAGCAGTACTTC.

The chain carries TRBV11-2 and TRBJ1-5; D not resolved. Deletions cut 1 base from V and 6 bases from J, with 7 bases between. This CDR3 is 13 amino acids long. The germline V gene encodes CDR1 SGHAT and CDR2 FQNNGV. CDR3 DNA sequence: TGTGCCAGCAGCTTAGGGCTTTTTCAGCCCCAGCATTTT. It codes for CASSLGLFQPQHF.

J is TRBJ1-2 and V is TRBV29-1; D is unclear. Germline V gives CDR1 SQVTM, CDR2 ANQGSEA. Trimming left V 5 bases short and J 3 bases short, with 13 bases between. There are 13 residues in the CDR3. Here the CDR3 DNA reads TGCAGCGTTCCACAGATACCTCACTATGGCTACACCTTC. Its translation: CSVPQIPHYGYTF.

V and J are TRBV19 and TRBJ1-2, with D possibly TRBD1 on 6 matching bases. The V end was cut by 3 bases, the J end by 5 bases, with 13 bases between. Germline V gives CDR1 LNHDA, CDR2 SQIVND (reference sequence). The CDR3 totals 14 residues. CDR3 coding DNA: TGTGCCAGTAGTATGACAGGAGGGGTATATGGCTACACCTTC. Protein: CASSMTGGVYGYTF. The variable domain in full, with the rest retrieved from reference TRBV19 and TRBJ1-2, is DGGITQSPKYLFRKEGQNVTLSCEQNLNHDAMYWYRQDPGQGLRLIYYSQIVNDFQKGDIAEGYSVSREKKESFPLTVTSAQKNPTAFYLCASSMTGGVYGYTFGSGTRLTVV.

J is TRBJ2-1 and V is TRBV29-1, with D possibly being TRBD1 or TRBD2 (6 bases each). The CDR3 consists of 13 residues. Germline V gives CDR1 SQVTM, CDR2 ANQGSEA. V dropped 4 bases and J dropped 2 bases, with 9 bases sitting between them. The CDR3 coding sequence is TGCAGCGTTGTAGGGGGGACCTACAATGAGCAGTTCTTC. This translates into CSVVGGTYNEQFF.

V gene TRBV5-6 combines with J gene TRBJ1-2; 7 nucleotides match TRBD1. The CDR3 extends over 15 amino acids. CDR1 and CDR2 (germline): SGHDT, YYEEEE. The J segment lost 5 bases and the V segment lost 3 bases, leaving 10 bases of the junction unmatched. The CDR3 reads CASSSQRTGDYGYTF. In DNA, the CDR3 is TGTGCCAGCAGCTCTCAAAGGACAGGTGATTATGGCTACACCTTC.

The rearrangement links TRBV5-6 to TRBJ2-5; D is ambiguous. Trimming removed 2 bases from V and 5 bases from J, with 16 bases in between. The CDR3 has 15 residues. Germline assignment: CDR1 SGHDT and CDR2 YYEEEE. The CDR3 loop reads CASSFRAGTVETQYF. Here the CDR3 DNA reads TGTGCCAGCAGCTTCCGGGCCGGCACGGTGGAGACCCAGTACTTC.

The chain employs TRBV30 and TRBJ1-1; D possibly corresponds to TRBD1 (5 bases). CDR1 and CDR2 (germline): GTSNPN, SVGIG (reference sequence). This CDR3 is built from 12 residues. Trimming took 2 bases from V and 4 from J, leaving 8 bases between them. The CDR3 sequence: CAWSSGGTEAFF. The CDR3 DNA sequence: TGTGCCTGGAGTAGCGGGGGCACTGAAGCTTTCTTT.

The chain combines TRBV5-6 with TRBJ1-1; D call uncertain. The CDR3 loop spans 12 amino acids. With 4 bases removed from V and 4 bases from J, the gap between germline ends came to 8 bases. Germline values: CDR1 SGHDT, CDR2 YYEEEE. CDR3 in amino acids: CASSQELTEAFF. DNA of the CDR3: TGTGCCAGCAGCCAGGAACTCACTGAAGCTTTCTTT.

This clone has more than one count but fewer than ten. The rearrangement joins TRBV7-9 to TRBJ2-1, with a possible D match to TRBD1 (6 bases). This CDR3 comprises 14 residues. V lost 5 bases, J lost 10 bases, and 18 bases lay in between. In germline, CDR1 is SEHNR, CDR2 FQNEAQ (reference sequence). CDR3 in DNA: TGTGCCAGCAGCGAACCTACAGGGTTATGGGAGCAGTTCTTC. The encoded protein is CASSEPTGLWEQFF.

This clone has more than one count but fewer than ten. One junction end disagrees with the germline gene, perhaps due to a read error. The chain couples TRBV6-5 to TRBJ2-1; 7 nucleotides match TRBD1. CDR3 length: 11 amino acids. In germline, CDR1 is MNHEY, CDR2 SVGAGI. The CDR3 region is CAISDGDSRFF. CDR3 nucleotide sequence: TGTGCCATCAGTGACGGGGACAGCCGGTTCTTC.

The rearrangement uses TRBV30 and TRBJ2-7; D gene uncertain. The CDR3 has 13 residues. Deletions cut 0 bases from V and 3 bases from J, with 9 bases between. The germline CDR1 and CDR2 sequences are GTSNPN and SVGIG (reference sequence). The CDR3: CAWSVRDRYEQYF. The CDR3 nucleotides are TGTGCCTGGAGTGTAAGGGATCGCTACGAGCAGTACTTC.

V gene TRBV29-1 combines with J gene TRBJ2-1; the D is unclear. V was pared by 7 bases and J by 7 bases, with 11 bases between. Per germline, CDR1 SQVTM and CDR2 ANQGSEA. The CDR3 is 11 residues long. CDR3 residues: CSGHSQNEQFF. CDR3 bases: TGCAGCGGCCATAGCCAGAATGAGCAGTTCTTC.

This clone has only one observation. The chain joins TRBV5-6 to TRBJ2-3; D is perhaps TRBD2 (6 bases). Germline V gives CDR1 SGHDT, CDR2 YYEEEE. V was shortened by 4 bases and J by 4 bases, with 13 bases between the two germline ends. CDR3 length: 14 amino acids. In DNA form, the CDR3 reads TGTGCCAGCAGCGCCGGGACGGGGGCAGATACGCAGTATTTT. Its translation is CASSAGTGADTQYF.

This sequence joins TRBV29-1 and TRBJ2-1; 8 bases align to TRBD2. Germline V lookup: CDR1 SQVTM, CDR2 ANQGSEA. The ends lost 3 bases at V and 0 bases at J; junction bases unmatched: 4. The CDR3 extends over 15 amino acids. The CDR3 nucleotides are TGCAGCGTTGATGGGAGCGGGAGCTCCTACAATGAGCAGTTCTTC. It yields the protein CSVDGSGSSYNEQFF.

The chain combines TRBV5-1 with TRBJ2-7; 9 nucleotides agree with TRBD1. V trimming: 4 bases; J trimming: 2 bases; junction bases outside the gene matches: 7. There are 15 residues in the CDR3. Germline V gene data show CDR1 as SGHRS and CDR2 as YFSETQ. The CDR3, as DNA: TGCGCCAGCAGCAGCCCGGGACAGGGAACCTACGAGCAGTACTTC. It translates to CASSSPGQGTYEQYF.

A few counts support this clone. The rearrangement uses TRBV27 and TRBJ1-2, with no clear D. The CDR3 has 13 residues. With 3 bases removed from V and 4 bases from J, the gap between germline ends came to 9 bases. The germline gives CDR1 MNHEY, CDR2 SMNVEV (reference sequence). The CDR3 region is CASSFSGAYGYTF. CDR3 nucleotide sequence: TGTGCCAGCAGTTTTTCAGGAGCCTATGGCTACACCTTC.

The V gene is TRBV29-1, the J gene TRBJ1-2, with TRBD1 identical over 9 bases. V shed 0 bases and J 5 bases; nucleotides not matched to a gene: 10. The germline V gene has CDR1 SQVTM and CDR2 ANQGSEA. The CDR3 has 16 residues. The CDR3 is CSVEDAGDRDEYGYTF. CDR3 DNA: TGCAGCGTTGAAGACGCCGGGGACAGGGATGAATATGGCTACACCTTC.

This clone was observed a few times. The gene calls are TRBV29-1 and TRBJ2-1; D not resolved. The V and J ends lost 5 bases and 7 bases respectively, with 6 bases between them. The germline V gene has CDR1 SQVTM and CDR2 ANQGSEA. The CDR3 runs 10 residues. CDR3: CSVTWNEQFF. The CDR3 DNA is TGCAGCGTTACTTGGAATGAGCAGTTCTTC.

The chain recombines TRBV30 with TRBJ1-1; 8 bases are shared with TRBD1. Germline CDR1 GTSNPN, CDR2 SVGIG (reference sequence). CDR3 length equals 13 residues. V gave up 4 bases and J gave up 3 bases; unmatched junction bases: 4. CDR3 sequence (DNA): TGTGCCTGGACTCAGACAGGGGACACTGAAGCTTTCTTT. Protein: CAWTQTGDTEAFF.

This clone was observed a handful of times. The chain couples TRBV7-6 to TRBJ2-3; D may be TRBD2 (6 bases). The CDR3 consists of 15 residues. Germline V gene sequence: CDR1 SGHVS, CDR2 FNYEAQ. Trimming pared 3 bases from V and 4 bases from J, leaving 14 bases between. Here the CDR3 DNA reads TGTGCCAGCAGCTTCCCTAGCGCGGGTCCAGATACGCAGTATTTT. Protein product: CASSFPSAGPDTQYF.

This chain joins TRBV30 and TRBJ2-1; 8 bases are shared with TRBD2. CDR3 length: 13 amino acids. V dropped 3 bases and J dropped 2; count of bases not matched to a gene: 0. Germline CDR1 reads GTSNPN; CDR2 reads SVGIG (reference sequence). The CDR3 spells CAWRGLAYNEQFF. In nucleotides, the CDR3 is TGTGCCTGGAGGGGACTAGCCTACAATGAGCAGTTCTTC.

This chain joins TRBV27 and TRBJ2-7; possible D gene TRBD2, 6 bases. V was shortened by 3 bases and J by 0 bases, with 6 bases between the two germline ends. In germline, CDR1 is MNHEY, CDR2 SMNVEV (reference sequence). This CDR3 contains 13 residues. The CDR3 sequence: CASSFGGSYEQYF. Here the CDR3 DNA reads TGTGCCAGCAGTTTCGGGGGCTCCTACGAGCAGTACTTC.

The chain links TRBV30 to TRBJ1-1; no firm D call. Germline V gene sequence: CDR1 GTSNPN, CDR2 SVGIG (reference sequence). The CDR3 spans 12 residues. V was pared by 2 bases and J by 7 bases, with 11 bases between. The CDR3 nucleotides read TGTGCCTGGAGTCTAAGGTCCGATGAAGCTTTCTTT. Its protein product is CAWSLRSDEAFF. Full variable domain (rest looked up from reference TRBV30 and TRBJ1-1): SQTIHQWPATLVQPVGSPLSLECTVEGTSNPNLYWYRQAAGRGLQLLFYSVGIGQISSEVPQNLSASRPQDRQFILSSKKLLLSDSGFYLCAWSLRSDEAFFGQGTRLTVV.

The chain has TRBV30 and TRBJ1-1, with D uncertain. The germline V gene encodes CDR1 GTSNPN and CDR2 SVGIG (reference sequence). The V and J ends lost 4 bases and 1 base respectively, with 4 bases between them. This CDR3 has 11 amino acids. The CDR3 coding sequence is TGTGCCTGGAACACGAACACTGAAGCTTTCTTT. Translation gives CAWNTNTEAFF.

This clone appeared a few times. The chain employs TRBV5-1 and TRBJ2-1, with D unresolved. This CDR3 has 13 amino acids. The germline V gene encodes CDR1 SGHRS and CDR2 YFSETQ. The V end lost 4 bases, the J end lost 4 bases, and 9 bases lay between the germline ends. CDR3 sequence: CASSATEYNEQFF. The CDR3 DNA follows: TGCGCCAGCAGCGCTACAGAGTACAATGAGCAGTTCTTC.

The chain carries TRBV27 and TRBJ1-2; D gene uncertain. Trimming removed 5 bases at V and 4 bases at J, with 17 bases between. The CDR3 runs 15 residues. From germline, CDR1 is MNHEY and CDR2 SMNVEV (reference sequence). DNA of the CDR3: TGTGCCAGCAGTGATACCAGGAAGGATCCCTATGGCTACACCTTC. It yields the protein CASSDTRKDPYGYTF.

The chain couples TRBV4-1 to TRBJ1-1, with D uncertain. Per germline, CDR1 MGHRA and CDR2 YSYEKL. Trimming removed 1 base at V and 0 bases at J, with 9 bases between. This CDR3 has 15 amino acids. The CDR3 protein is CASSQAGLLNTEAFF. The CDR3 nucleotides are TGCGCCAGCAGCCAAGCTGGGTTACTGAACACTGAAGCTTTCTTT.

This clone was seen a handful of times. The chain carries TRBV4-2 and TRBJ2-1; D gene ambiguous. Trimming removed 4 bases at V and 8 bases at J, with 12 bases between. This CDR3 comprises 13 residues. Germline CDR1 and CDR2: LGHNA and YNFKEQ. The chain's CDR3 is CASSPGTLDEQFF. The DNA of the CDR3 is TGTGCCAGCAGCCCAGGAACCCTGGATGAGCAGTTCTTC.

The V call is TRBV30, the J call TRBJ1-1; D not resolved. Germline assignment: CDR1 GTSNPN and CDR2 SVGIG (reference sequence). This CDR3 contains 13 residues. V lost 3 bases and J lost 5, with 13 bases in between. CDR3 nucleotide sequence: TGTGCCTGGAGGGGTGGGTTAAGAACTGAAGCTTTCTTT. This translates into CAWRGGLRTEAFF.